A single sample gave rise to the 32 T cell receptor beta chains below, sequenced in a study of long-term antiretroviral therapy in people with HIV (dated by TCRdb to 2021 to 2024). Sequencing of the TRB variable region was done with the immunoSEQ hsTCRB v3.0 assay at survey level resolution. Here the immuneACCESS table is served through TCRdb, limited to in-frame sequences with V and J called. Missing clones are a known gap in these copies; in checked studies unresolved V genes cover under half, and the rest lacks a known reason. The table for this sample lists 25,000 to 35,000 clones; approximately 96% of them were counted only once. The ten largest clonotypes hold approximately 2.5% of the sample. Sequenced here: unsorted PBMCs, sampled around 6.6 years after starting antiretroviral therapy. The receptors originated from a man aged 25-40 years with HIV.

The chain carries TRBV30 and TRBJ1-2; D remains unclear. The CDR3 is 14 amino acids. Germline V gene data show CDR1 as GTSNPN and CDR2 as SVGIG (reference sequence). With 3 bases removed from V and 4 bases from J, the gap between germline ends came to 15 bases. In DNA form, the CDR3 reads TGTGCCTGGAGCGACCTAAGGCTGCTCTATGGCTACACCTTC. Translation gives CAWSDLRLLYGYTF.

This chain joins TRBV27 and TRBJ1-5; D remains ambiguous. V was pared by 5 bases and J by 7 bases, with 18 bases between. CDR1 is MNHEY and CDR2 is SMNVEV in the germline V gene (reference sequence). This CDR3 has 15 residues. The CDR3 bases are TGTGCCAGCAGTCCGCGCGACCCCAGGTTGCAGCCCCAGCATTTT. Encoded protein: CASSPRDPRLQPQHF.

This clone was recorded once. The chain is built from TRBV5-1 and TRBJ1-4; 8 bases are shared with TRBD1. Germline V gene sequence: CDR1 SGHRS, CDR2 YFSETQ. After removal of 6 bases from V and 4 bases from J, the junction contained 8 bases not matched to a gene. The CDR3 consists of 15 residues. The CDR3 nucleotides are TGCGCCAGCAACTCGGACAGGGAATTTAATGAAAAACTGTTTTTT. It codes for CASNSDREFNEKLFF.

The chain links TRBV9 to TRBJ2-5, with D possibly matching TRBD1 (5 bases). The germline V gene encodes CDR1 SGDLS and CDR2 YYNGEE. This CDR3 is 15 amino acids long. Trimming removed 0 bases from V and 4 bases from J, with 13 bases in between. The CDR3 spells CASSVAQGGPETQYF. DNA for the CDR3: TGTGCCAGCAGCGTAGCTCAGGGCGGACCAGAGACCCAGTACTTC.

There are a few counts of this clone. The chain couples TRBV27 to TRBJ1-5; TRBD1 matches at 9 bases. CDR1 is MNHEY, CDR2 SMNVEV, per germline (reference sequence). The CDR3 length is 18 residues. J lost 4 bases, V lost 3 bases, and 13 bases had no gene match. This CDR3 reads CASSFTRDREKGNQPQHF. The CDR3 coding sequence is TGTGCCAGCAGTTTTACACGGGACAGGGAGAAGGGGAATCAGCCCCAGCATTTT.

The genes are TRBV28 and TRBJ2-3; D not resolved. Trimming pared 8 bases from V and 0 bases from J, leaving 12 bases between. The CDR3 length is 14 residues. The germline V gene has CDR1 MDHEN and CDR2 SYDVKM. The CDR3 here is CASHSGPSTDTQYF. CDR3 coding DNA: TGTGCCAGCCACTCGGGCCCTAGCACAGATACGCAGTATTTT.

CDR3 protein: CASSPQSVPSTDTQYF. The CDR3, as DNA: TGCGCCAGCAGCCCCCAAAGCGTCCCTAGCACAGATACGCAGTATTTT. The chain uses TRBV4-3 and TRBJ2-3; D unclear. Per the germline V gene, CDR1 is LGHNA and CDR2 is YSLEER. Trimming left V 4 bases short and J 0 bases short, with 14 bases between. The CDR3 totals 16 residues.

The chain carries TRBV29-1 and TRBJ2-7; no reliable D call. CDR3 size: 13 residues. Between the trimmed V and J ends, which lost 4 bases and 5 bases, there was a span of 15 bases. CDR1 is SQVTM, CDR2 ANQGSEA, per germline. CDR3 in DNA: TGCAGCGTTGGTTGGGGTGGGATAAACGAGCAGTACTTC. Amino acids: CSVGWGGINEQYF.

V and J are TRBV6-6 and TRBJ1-1; no firm D call. CDR1 is MNHNY, CDR2 SVGAGI, per germline (reference sequence). Deletions cut 7 bases from V and 2 bases from J, with 5 bases between. The CDR3 spans 11 residues. CDR3 sequence reads: CASKGNTEAFF. For the CDR3, the DNA is TGTGCCAGCAAAGGTAACACTGAAGCTTTCTTT.

The chain joins TRBV7-2 to TRBJ2-2; TRBD2 matches 8 bases. The CDR3 extends over 15 amino acids. V lost 5 bases, J lost 7 bases, and 9 bases stayed unmatched. Germline loops: CDR1 SGHTA, CDR2 FQGNSA. The CDR3 DNA reads TGTGCCAGCAGCCCCGTCGGGGGGGCTGGCGGGGAGCTGTTTTTT. It specifies CASSPVGGAGGELFF.

This chain connects TRBV27 to TRBJ2-7; D might be TRBD2 (5 bases). The CDR3 sequence is 14 residues long. V was shortened by 5 bases and J by 4 bases, with 15 bases between the two germline ends. CDR1 and CDR2 (germline): MNHEY, SMNVEV (reference sequence). This CDR3 reads CASSRSASWYEQYF. As DNA, the CDR3 is TGTGCCAGCAGTCGATCCGCTAGCTGGTACGAGCAGTACTTC.

The chain recombines TRBV19 with TRBJ2-5, with 8 bases identical to TRBD1. The CDR3 is 14 residues long. V shed 8 bases and J 2 bases; nucleotides not matched to a gene: 7. Germline V gene lookup returns CDR1 LNHDA and CDR2 SQIVND (reference sequence). The CDR3 protein is CASGEDREQETQYF. CDR3 bases: TGTGCCAGTGGGGAGGACAGGGAACAAGAGACCCAGTACTTC.

The chain carries TRBV19 and TRBJ2-5, with TRBD1 identical over 9 bases. CDR3 length: 14 amino acids. Germline V gives CDR1 LNHDA, CDR2 SQIVND (reference sequence). Trimming at V came to 2 bases and at J to 6 bases, leaving 4 bases not matched to a gene. DNA for the CDR3: TGTGCCAGTAGTATAACCGGGACAGGGAAGACCCAGTACTTC. It translates to CASSITGTGKTQYF.

The J gene is TRBJ1-2, the V gene TRBV4-3; D is ambiguous. Germline values: CDR1 LGHNA, CDR2 YSLEER. CDR3 length: 13 residues. V lost 0 bases, J lost 7 bases, and 9 bases lay in between. The CDR3 bases are TGCGCCAGCAGCCAAGATTCGGGCCGTGGCTACACCTTC. It is translated as CASSQDSGRGYTF.

The chain recombines TRBV5-1 with TRBJ2-7, with D maybe TRBD2 (6 bases). The CDR3 spans 16 residues. Per the germline V gene, CDR1 is SGHRS and CDR2 is YFSETQ. V was pared by 4 bases and J by 4 bases, with 21 bases between. The CDR3 sequence is CASSRTAGLGHYEQYF. In DNA, the CDR3 is TGCGCCAGCAGCCGGACGGCGGGATTAGGCCATTACGAGCAGTACTTC.

V is TRBV9 and J is TRBJ2-2; TRBD2 agrees at 8 bases. The V and J ends lost 4 bases and 9 bases, in that order; junction bases with no gene match: 17. The CDR3 covers 17 residues. CDR1 SGDLS and CDR2 YYNGEE come from the germline V gene. The CDR3 reads CASSPPHGGRLGRELFF. The CDR3, as DNA: TGTGCCAGCAGCCCTCCCCACGGCGGGAGGCTCGGGAGGGAGCTGTTTTTT.

The V gene is TRBV19, the J gene TRBJ2-2, with 8 bases aligning to TRBD2. The ends lost 7 bases at V and 0 bases at J; junction bases unmatched: 7. Per germline, CDR1 LNHDA and CDR2 SQIVND (reference sequence). This CDR3 contains 16 residues. In DNA, the CDR3 is TGTGCCAGTACGCGGCGGGAGGCCGCGAACACCGGGGAGCTGTTTTTT. Encoded protein: CASTRREAANTGELFF.

The V gene is TRBV20-1, the J gene TRBJ1-3; the D is unclear. Trimming stripped 4 bases from V and 6 bases from J, with 7 bases between. Germline loops: CDR1 DFQATT, CDR2 SNEGSKA (reference sequence). The CDR3 sequence is 11 residues long. In DNA form, the CDR3 reads TGCAGTGCTACCGTCGAAAACACCATATATTTT. Translated: CSATVENTIYF.

In regard to this clone: The sample contains more than one DNA sequence encoding this CDR3. The genes are TRBV7-6 and TRBJ2-5; D not certain. V lost 1 base, J lost 3 bases, and 6 bases lay in between. In germline, CDR1 is SGHVS, CDR2 FNYEAQ. This CDR3 spans 13 amino acids. CDR3 residues: CASSLGVEETQYF. The CDR3 bases are TGTGCCAGCAGCTTAGGAGTTGAAGAGACCCAGTACTTC.

This clone appeared once. The rearrangement links TRBV30 to TRBJ1-2, with D maybe TRBD1 (5 bases). The V and J ends lost 7 bases and 4 bases respectively, with 22 bases between them. From germline, CDR1 is GTSNPN and CDR2 SVGIG (reference sequence). The CDR3 extends over 15 amino acids. CDR3 sequence (DNA): TGTGCCTCGACAAAAGGGACCCCCCTGATCTATGGCTACACCTTC. It codes for CASTKGTPLIYGYTF. Filled out from reference TRBV30 and TRBJ1-2, the complete variable domain reads SQTIHQWPATLVQPVGSPLSLECTVEGTSNPNLYWYRQAAGRGLQLLFYSVGIGQISSEVPQNLSASRPQDRQFILSSKKLLLSDSGFYLCASTKGTPLIYGYTFGSGTRLTVV.

V is TRBV27 and J is TRBJ2-7; 8 bases fit TRBD1. Per the germline V gene, CDR1 is MNHEY and CDR2 is SMNVEV (reference sequence). The CDR3 is made up of 17 amino acids. The ends lost 4 bases at V and 3 bases at J; junction bases unmatched: 14. Written as DNA, the CDR3 is TGTGCCAGCAGTTCAGGACAGGGTGGTTCCTTCGTCTACGAGCAGTACTTC. This sequence encodes CASSSGQGGSFVYEQYF.

V is TRBV4-3 and J is TRBJ2-7; possibly TRBD2 for D (5 bases). V shed 0 bases and J shed 6 bases, with 15 bases lying between them. The CDR3 is 15 residues long. CDR1 and CDR2 from the germline V gene are LGHNA and YSLEER. The chain's CDR3 is CASSQEASLRSEQYF. The DNA of the CDR3 is TGCGCCAGCAGCCAAGAGGCTAGCCTACGCAGCGAGCAGTACTTC.

The chain combines TRBV6-1 with TRBJ2-5; 7 bases are shared with TRBD2. The V and J ends lost 3 bases and 0 bases, in that order; junction bases with no gene match: 1. This CDR3 contains 14 residues. Germline CDR1 and CDR2: MNHNS and SASEGT. The CDR3 DNA is TGTGCCAGCAGTGACCGGGGGGACCAAGAGACCCAGTACTTC. As protein: CASSDRGDQETQYF.

The V and J genes are TRBV9 and TRBJ2-7; D perhaps matches TRBD2 (5 bases). The V end lost 0 bases, the J end lost 2 bases, and 9 bases lay between the germline ends. Looked up from germline, CDR1 is SGDLS and CDR2 is YYNGEE. The CDR3 has 14 amino acids. This chain's CDR3 is CASSVGGIPYEQYF. The CDR3 nucleotides read TGTGCCAGCAGCGTAGGAGGGATCCCCTACGAGCAGTACTTC. The full variable domain, with the rest looked up from reference TRBV9 and TRBJ2-7, is DSGVTQTPKHLITATGQRVTLRCSPRSGDLSVYWYQQSLDQGLQFLIQYYNGEERAKGNILERFSAQQFPDLHSELNLSSLELGDSALYFCASSVGGIPYEQYFGPGTRLTVT.

J is TRBJ2-7 and V is TRBV2; D possibly corresponds to TRBD2 (5 bases). The CDR3 has 13 amino acids. CDR1 is SNHLY, CDR2 FYNNEI, per germline. V shed 8 bases and J shed 6 bases, with 17 bases lying between them. The CDR3 reads CASDFGGRPEQYF. CDR3 sequence (DNA): TGTGCCAGCGATTTTGGAGGAAGGCCCGAGCAGTACTTC.

A single count supports this clone. V usage is TRBV14 and J usage is TRBJ1-4; no definite D call. CDR1 SGHDN and CDR2 FVKESK come from the germline V gene. V lost 4 bases and J lost 8, with 20 bases in between. This CDR3 is 16 amino acids long. CDR3 region: CASSPIREEGEEKLFF. The CDR3 DNA sequence: TGTGCCAGCAGCCCAATCCGGGAGGAAGGAGAGGAAAAACTGTTTTTT.

The chain uses TRBV6-6 and TRBJ1-1; D remains unclear. The CDR3 is 14 amino acids. CDR1 is MNHNY, CDR2 SVGAGI, per germline (reference sequence). V lost 2 bases to trimming and J lost 4 bases, with 11 bases between them. CDR3 residues: CASSYPGGGTEAFF. The DNA for the CDR3 is TGTGCCAGCAGTTACCCGGGAGGAGGCACTGAAGCTTTCTTT.

As to this clone: In the same sample, other DNA sequences code for this CDR3. The chain has TRBV19 and TRBJ1-5; 9 positions agree with TRBD1. Germline V gene data show CDR1 as LNHDA and CDR2 as SQIVND (reference sequence). The CDR3 has 15 residues. The J segment lost 3 bases and the V segment lost 5 bases, leaving 5 bases of the junction unmatched. CDR3 region: CASSWTGVSNQPQHF. The DNA of the CDR3 is TGTGCCAGTAGTTGGACAGGGGTTTCCAATCAGCCCCAGCATTTT.

This chain connects TRBV6-5 to TRBJ1-4; D is unresolved. V was trimmed by 0 bases and J by 8 bases, leaving 13 bases between them. Germline-derived CDR1 and CDR2 are MNHEY and SVGAGI. The CDR3 runs to 15 residues. CDR3 sequence reads: CASSYSDPKNEKLFF. CDR3 DNA sequence: TGTGCCAGCAGTTACTCAGACCCCAAGAACGAAAAACTGTTTTTT.

This chain connects TRBV11-1 to TRBJ2-7; 11 nucleotides line up with TRBD2. CDR1 is SGHAT, CDR2 FQDESV, per germline (reference sequence). V dropped 5 bases and J dropped 5; count of bases not matched to a gene: 8. This CDR3 has 15 residues. Written as DNA, the CDR3 is TGTGCCAGCAGCCTCCATAGCGGGGGGGCGGACGAGCAGTACTTC. It is translated as CASSLHSGGADEQYF.

The rearrangement uses TRBV6-6 and TRBJ2-7; 11 nucleotides match TRBD2. Trimming at V came to 5 bases and at J to 2 bases, leaving 5 bases not matched to a gene. CDR1 and CDR2 from the germline V gene are MNHNY and SVGAGI (reference sequence). This CDR3 contains 15 residues. CDR3 in DNA: TGTGCCAGCAGTCTCGTAGCGGGAGGGCCCTACGAGCAGTACTTC. Encoded protein: CASSLVAGGPYEQYF.

The rearrangement joins TRBV19 to TRBJ1-2; 7 positions match TRBD1. There are 12 residues in the CDR3. V lost 7 bases, J lost 6 bases, and 5 bases stayed unmatched. Germline V gene data show CDR1 as LNHDA and CDR2 as SQIVND (reference sequence). The CDR3 reads CASTPDRNGYTF. CDR3 in DNA: TGTGCCAGTACCCCGGACAGGAATGGCTACACCTTC.